This T cell receptor beta chain was recorded in a study of blood T cell repertoires in COVID-19. Assay used: immunoSEQ multiplex PCR; TCRdb lists only in-frame clones, some missing. The table has some 500,000 clones, approximately 91% seen once; the top ten hold around 7.8%. Sequencing was done on a sample of peripheral blood. This sequence originates from a woman aged 45 to 65 with COVID-19, enrolled during active disease.

CDR3 bases: TGTGCCAGTAGTATGTGGGGACTAGGAGACTACACCTTC. Translation: CASSMWGLGDYTF. The V and J genes are TRBV19 and TRBJ1-2, with D possibly matching TRBD1 (5 bases). The CDR3 is 13 amino acids. Deletions cut 3 bases from V and 10 bases from J, with 15 bases between. Germline V gene sequence: CDR1 LNHDA, CDR2 SQIVND (reference sequence).